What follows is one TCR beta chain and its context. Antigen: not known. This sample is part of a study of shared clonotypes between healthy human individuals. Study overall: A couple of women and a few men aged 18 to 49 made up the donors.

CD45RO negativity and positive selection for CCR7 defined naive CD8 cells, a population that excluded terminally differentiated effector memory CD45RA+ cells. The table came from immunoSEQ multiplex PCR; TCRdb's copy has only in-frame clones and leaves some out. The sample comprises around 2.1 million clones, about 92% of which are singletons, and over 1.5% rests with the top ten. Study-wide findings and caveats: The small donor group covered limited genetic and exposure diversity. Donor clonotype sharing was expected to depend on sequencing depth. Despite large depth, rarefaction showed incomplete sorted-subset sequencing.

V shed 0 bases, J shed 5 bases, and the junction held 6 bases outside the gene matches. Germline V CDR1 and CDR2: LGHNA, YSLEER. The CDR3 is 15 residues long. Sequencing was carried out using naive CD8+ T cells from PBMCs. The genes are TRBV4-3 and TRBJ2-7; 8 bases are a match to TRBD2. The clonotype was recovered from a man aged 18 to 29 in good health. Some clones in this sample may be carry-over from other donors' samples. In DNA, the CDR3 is TGCGCCAGCAGCCAAGAGCGGGAGGTTTTCCACGAGCAGTACTTC. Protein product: CASSQEREVFHEQYF.